This TCR beta chain was observed in a study of blood T cell repertoires in COVID-19. Study information: Sites across the United States, Italy and Spain contributed samples from acute and convalescent COVID-19. T cells, B-cell-depleted T cells, or PBMCs supplied cDNA or gDNA.

Trimming removed 8 bases from V and 2 bases from J, with 18 bases in between. This CDR3 contains 15 residues. Germline-derived CDR1 and CDR2 are SNHLY and FYNNEI. Using immunoSEQ multiplex PCR, the repertoire was profiled, and TCRdb retains in-frame clones only, with some absent. Of 250,000 to 350,000 clones listed, roughly 89% are singletons. The cohort comprised adults aged 18 to 89 years residing in some 24 US areas. The sample taken for sequencing was PBMCs or T cells enriched from blood (not recorded which). This chain links TRBV2 with TRBJ2-5; tentatively, D is TRBD1 (7 bases). The TCR originated in a woman in her fifties or sixties who had been exposed to COVID-19. This CDR3 reads CASQAGQPPQETQYF. CDR3 sequence (DNA): TGTGCCAGCCAGGCGGGACAGCCACCGCAAGAGACCCAGTACTTC. The full variable domain, in which reference TRBV2 and TRBJ2-5 provide the parts outside the CDR3, is EPEVTQTPSHQVTQMGQEVILRCVPISNHLYFYWYRQILGQKVEFLVSFYNNEISEKSEIFDDQFSVERPDGSNFTLKIRSTKLEDSAMYFCASQAGQPPQETQYFGPGTRLLVL.